What follows describes a single T cell receptor beta chain. An amount of RNA that ranged from roughly 0.5 to 1 ug was reverse transcribed with random hexamers. The method of amplification for TCR beta CDR3 was immunoSEQ multiplex PCR, covering 54 Vbeta and 13 Jbeta. In TCRdb, the immunoSEQ multiplex PCR reads were re-called with MiXCR into one record per CDR3 protein. Seen here are over 150,000 distinct CDR3 sequences, 85% to 95% observed once, and the top ten hold under 0.095%. This entry is derived from a study of CD8 T cells in Susac syndrome. The CDR3 totals 14 residues. Trimming removed 6 bases at V and 0 bases at J, with 10 bases between.

The chain couples TRBV12-3 or TRBV12-4 to TRBJ2-3; D uncertain. The sequenced sample was CD4+ T cells from PBMCs. This sequence was found in a human donor with multiple sclerosis. This chain's CDR3 is CASSWTASTDTQYF. The CDR3 DNA follows: TGTGCCAGCAGCTGGACGGCTAGCACAGATACGCAGTATTTT.